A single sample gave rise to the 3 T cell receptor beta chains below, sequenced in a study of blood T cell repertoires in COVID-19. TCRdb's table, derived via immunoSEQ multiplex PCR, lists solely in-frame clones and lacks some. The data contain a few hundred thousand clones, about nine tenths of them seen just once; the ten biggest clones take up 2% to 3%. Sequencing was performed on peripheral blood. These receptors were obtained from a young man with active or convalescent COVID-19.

The CDR3 is CASSYRGPNEQYF. In nucleotides, the CDR3 is TGTGCCAGCAGTTACAGGGGGCCAAACGAGCAGTACTTC. The chain couples TRBV28 to TRBJ2-7; the match to TRBD1 covers 9 bases. CDR1 is MDHEN and CDR2 is SYDVKM in the germline V gene. V dropped 4 bases and J dropped 5; count of bases not matched to a gene: 3. The CDR3 is 13 residues long.

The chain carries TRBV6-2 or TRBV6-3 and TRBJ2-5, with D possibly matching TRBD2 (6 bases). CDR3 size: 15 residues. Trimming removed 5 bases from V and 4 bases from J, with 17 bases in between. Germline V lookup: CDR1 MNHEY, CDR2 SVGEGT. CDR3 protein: CASSRRFQGGETQYF. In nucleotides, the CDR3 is TGTGCCAGCAGTCGCCGCTTTCAGGGAGGAGAGACCCAGTACTTC.

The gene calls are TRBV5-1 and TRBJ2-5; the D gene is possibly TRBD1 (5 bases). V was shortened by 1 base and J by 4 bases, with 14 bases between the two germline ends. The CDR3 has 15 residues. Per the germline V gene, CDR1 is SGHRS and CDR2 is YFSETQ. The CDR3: CASSLFSGLGETQYF. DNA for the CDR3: TGCGCCAGCAGCTTGTTTTCAGGGCTAGGAGAGACCCAGTACTTC.